The T cell receptor beta chain described here comes from a study of blood T cell repertoires in COVID-19. Whole-study context: PBMCs, B-cell-depleted T cells, or T cells provided the cDNA or gDNA that made up the material.

This table comes from immunoSEQ multiplex PCR, and its TCRdb copy is limited to in-frame clones, with some not included. This table has almost 95,000 clones, roughly 80% appearing once. Germline CDR1 and CDR2: MNHEY and SMNVEV (reference sequence). The J segment lost 5 bases and the V segment lost 5 bases, leaving 5 bases of the junction unmatched. The CDR3 is 13 residues long. The genes are TRBV27 and TRBJ1-2; 7 bases are a match to TRBD1. The source of this sequence is a man aged 55 to 70 with acute or convalescent COVID-19. The sample consisted of peripheral blood. The CDR3: CASSQSTGYGYTF. DNA for the CDR3: TGTGCCAGCAGTCAATCGACAGGGTATGGCTACACCTTC.